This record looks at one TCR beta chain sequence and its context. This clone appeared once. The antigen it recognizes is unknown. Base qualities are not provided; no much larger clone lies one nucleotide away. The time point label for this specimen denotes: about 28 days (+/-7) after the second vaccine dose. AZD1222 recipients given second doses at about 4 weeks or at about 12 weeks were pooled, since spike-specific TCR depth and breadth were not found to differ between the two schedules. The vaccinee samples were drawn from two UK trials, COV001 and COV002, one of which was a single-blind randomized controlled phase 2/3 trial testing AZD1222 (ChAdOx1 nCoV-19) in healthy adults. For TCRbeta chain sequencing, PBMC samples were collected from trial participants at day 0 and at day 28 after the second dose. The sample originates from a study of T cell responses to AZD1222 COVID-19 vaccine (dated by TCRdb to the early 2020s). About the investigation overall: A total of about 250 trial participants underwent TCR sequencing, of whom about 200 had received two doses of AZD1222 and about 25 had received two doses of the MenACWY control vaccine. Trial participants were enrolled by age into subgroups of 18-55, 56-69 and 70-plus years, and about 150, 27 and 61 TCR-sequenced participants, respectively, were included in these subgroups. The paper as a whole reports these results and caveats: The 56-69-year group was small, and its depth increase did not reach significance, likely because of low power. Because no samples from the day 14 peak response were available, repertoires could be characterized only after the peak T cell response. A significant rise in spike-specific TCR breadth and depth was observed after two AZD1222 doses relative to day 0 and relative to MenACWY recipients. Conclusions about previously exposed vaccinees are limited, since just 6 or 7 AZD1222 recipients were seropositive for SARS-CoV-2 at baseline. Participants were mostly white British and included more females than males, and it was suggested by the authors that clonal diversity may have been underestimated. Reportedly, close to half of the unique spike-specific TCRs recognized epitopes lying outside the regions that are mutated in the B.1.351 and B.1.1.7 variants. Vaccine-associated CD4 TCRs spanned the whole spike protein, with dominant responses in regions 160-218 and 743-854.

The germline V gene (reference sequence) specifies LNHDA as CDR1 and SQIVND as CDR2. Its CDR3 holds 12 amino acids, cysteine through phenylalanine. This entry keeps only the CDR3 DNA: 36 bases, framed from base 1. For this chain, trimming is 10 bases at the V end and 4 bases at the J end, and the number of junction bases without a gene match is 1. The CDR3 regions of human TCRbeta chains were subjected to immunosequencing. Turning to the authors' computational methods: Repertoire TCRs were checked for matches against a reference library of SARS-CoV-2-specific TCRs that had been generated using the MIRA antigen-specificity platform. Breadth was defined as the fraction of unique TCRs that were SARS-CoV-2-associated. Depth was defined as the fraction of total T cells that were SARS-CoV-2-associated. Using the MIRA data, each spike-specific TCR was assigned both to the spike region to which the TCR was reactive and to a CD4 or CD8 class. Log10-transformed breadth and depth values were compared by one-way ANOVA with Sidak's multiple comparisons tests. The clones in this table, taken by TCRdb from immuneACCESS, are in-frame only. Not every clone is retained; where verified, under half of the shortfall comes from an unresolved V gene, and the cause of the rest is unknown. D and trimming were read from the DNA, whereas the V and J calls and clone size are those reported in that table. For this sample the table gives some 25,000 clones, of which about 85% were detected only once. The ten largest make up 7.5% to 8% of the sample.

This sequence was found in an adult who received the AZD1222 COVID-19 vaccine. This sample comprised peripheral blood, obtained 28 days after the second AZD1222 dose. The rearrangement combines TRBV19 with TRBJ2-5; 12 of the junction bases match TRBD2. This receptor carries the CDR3 CATGLAGETQYF. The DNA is TGTGCCACGGGACTAGCGGGAGAGACCCAGTACTTC.